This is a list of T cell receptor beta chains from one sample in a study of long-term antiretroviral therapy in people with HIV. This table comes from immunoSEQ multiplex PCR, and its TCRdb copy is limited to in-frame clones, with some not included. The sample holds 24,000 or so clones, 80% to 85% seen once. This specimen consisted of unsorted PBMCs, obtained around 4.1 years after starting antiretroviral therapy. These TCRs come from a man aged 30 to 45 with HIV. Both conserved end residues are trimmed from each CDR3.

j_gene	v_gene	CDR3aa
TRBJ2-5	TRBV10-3	AIGGGPGETQY
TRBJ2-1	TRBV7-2	ASSLSRSSYNEQF
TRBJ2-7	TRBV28	ASSSGDEQY
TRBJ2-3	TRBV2	ASSFNSADTQY
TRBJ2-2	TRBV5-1	ASSLASGRHPGELF
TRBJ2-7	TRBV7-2	ASSFSGRSYEQY
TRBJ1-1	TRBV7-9	ASSSNTEAF
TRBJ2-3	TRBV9	ASSPRDTQY
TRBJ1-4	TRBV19	ASRAQGANEKLF
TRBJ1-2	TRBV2	ASRDEVYGYT
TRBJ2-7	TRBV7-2	ASSHGTDGSYEQY
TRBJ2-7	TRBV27	ASSLRPTNEQY
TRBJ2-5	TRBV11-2	ASSLWGIETQY